This TCR beta chain was obtained from a study of T cells in Graves' hyperthyroidism and ophthalmopathy. Study-wide results and caveats: Model-based prediction identified ophthalmopathy a median 6.5 months prior to its onset.

This CDR3 has 15 amino acids. Germline V CDR1 and CDR2: SGHVS, FNYEAQ. V was cut by 0 bases and J by 4 bases, with 10 bases left in between. Comments on this clonotype: Its antigen remains unknown.

Graves' hyperthyroidism was deemed stable given no ophthalmopathy progression within 18 months. Clinical symptoms, serum thyroxine and TRAb, thyroid ultrasound and orbital computed tomography were used for the diagnoses. The investigators amplified TCR beta CDR3 regions from RNA transcripts. The primer set for the first-round RT-PCR of the TCR CDR3 was HTBI. From the multiplex PCR reads, TCRdb called clonotypes with MiXCR, one entry per CDR3 protein. Of approximately 430,000 distinct CDR3 sequences detected, around a sixth appear once; the ten largest clones hold less than 15%. The V gene is TRBV7-6, the J gene TRBJ1-5; weak D call: TRBD1 (6 bases). Sequencing input: blood. This clonotype originated in a woman between 18 and 29 years old with Graves' hyperthyroidism. DNA of the CDR3: TGTGCCAGCAGCTTAGCCGGGACAAATAATCAGCCCCAGCATTTT. It is translated as CASSLAGTNNQPQHF. Filled out from reference TRBV7-6 and TRBJ1-5, the complete variable domain reads GAGVSQSPRYKVTKRGQDVALRCDPISGHVSLYWYRQALGQGPEFLTYFNYEAQQDKSGLPNDRFSAERPEGSISTLTIQRTEQRDSAMYRCASSLAGTNNQPQHFGDGTRLSIL.